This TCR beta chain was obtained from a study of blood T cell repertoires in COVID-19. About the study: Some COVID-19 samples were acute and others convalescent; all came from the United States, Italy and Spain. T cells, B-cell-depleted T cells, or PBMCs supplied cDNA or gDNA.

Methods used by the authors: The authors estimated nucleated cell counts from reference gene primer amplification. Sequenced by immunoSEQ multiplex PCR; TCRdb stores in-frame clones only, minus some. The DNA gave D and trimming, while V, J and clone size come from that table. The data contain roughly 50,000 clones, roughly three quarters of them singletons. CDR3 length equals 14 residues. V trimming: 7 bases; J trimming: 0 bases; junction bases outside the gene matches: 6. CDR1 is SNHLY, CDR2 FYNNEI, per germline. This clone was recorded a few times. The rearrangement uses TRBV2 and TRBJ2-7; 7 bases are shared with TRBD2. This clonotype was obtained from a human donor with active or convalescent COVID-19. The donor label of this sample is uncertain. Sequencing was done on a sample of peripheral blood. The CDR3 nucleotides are TGTGCCAGCACCCGAGGACTAGTCTCCTACGAGCAGTACTTC. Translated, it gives CASTRGLVSYEQYF.